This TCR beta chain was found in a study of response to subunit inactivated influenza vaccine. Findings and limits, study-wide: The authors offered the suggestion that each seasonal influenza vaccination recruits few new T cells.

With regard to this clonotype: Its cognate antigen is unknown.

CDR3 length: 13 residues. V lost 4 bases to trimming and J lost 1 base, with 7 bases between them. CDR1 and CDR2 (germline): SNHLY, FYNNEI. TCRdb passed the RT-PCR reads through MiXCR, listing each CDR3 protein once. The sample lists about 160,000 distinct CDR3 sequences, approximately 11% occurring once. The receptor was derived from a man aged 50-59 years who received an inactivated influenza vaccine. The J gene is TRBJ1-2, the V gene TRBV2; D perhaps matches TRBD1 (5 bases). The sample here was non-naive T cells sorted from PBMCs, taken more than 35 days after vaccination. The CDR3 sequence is CASSGQGNYGYTF. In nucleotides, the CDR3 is TGTGCCAGCAGTGGGCAGGGTAACTATGGCTACACCTTC. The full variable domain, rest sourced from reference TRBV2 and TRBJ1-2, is EPEVTQTPSHQVTQMGQEVILRCVPISNHLYFYWYRQILGQKVEFLVSFYNNEISEKSEIFDDQFSVERPDGSNFTLKIRSTKLEDSAMYFCASSGQGNYGYTFGSGTRLTVV.